This T cell receptor (beta chain) was profiled in a study of blood T cell repertoires in COVID-19. Study context: The origin of the acute and convalescent COVID-19 samples was the United States, Italy and Spain. In each case, the material was cDNA or gDNA derived from T cells, B-cell-depleted T cells, or PBMCs.

Measured with immunoSEQ multiplex PCR; TCRdb has only the in-frame clones, and not every one. The sample holds 200,000 or so clones, nearly 90% seen once. Recruitment covered about 25 US areas and drew participants whose ages spanned roughly 18 to 100 years. Participants were placed into cohorts based on the clinical history they reported. V shed 2 bases and J shed 9 bases, with 17 bases lying between them. CDR1 is KGHSH and CDR2 is LQKENI in the germline V gene. CDR3 length: 16 amino acids. The sequence was obtained from a man aged 30 to 45 who had recovered from COVID-19. Specimen: PBMCs or T cells enriched from blood (not recorded which). V is TRBV18 and J is TRBJ1-6; D is possibly TRBD1 (5 bases). The CDR3, as DNA: TGTGCCAGCTCACCAAACGGGGCGGGATCGGTTTCACCCCTCCACTTT. Its protein product is CASSPNGAGSVSPLHF.